This entry lists 25 T cell receptor beta chains sequenced from one sample in a study of a mutant IDH1 vaccine in newly diagnosed glioma. As to time point: baseline, week 1 (first vaccination visit). Treatment defined: pre-vaccination baseline after standard-of-care therapy. Sequencing used immunoSEQ multiplex PCR; TCRdb keeps in-frame clones, though not all of them. Among approximately 54,000 clones listed, roughly 80% were seen once. Sequencing used PBMCs, obtained from a glioma patient treated with radiotherapy, temozolomide or both. These receptors all come from a man between 18 and 35 years old with glioma.

The V call is TRBV7-6, the J call TRBJ1-1; D gene uncertain. CDR3 size: 14 residues. Germline assignment: CDR1 SGHVS and CDR2 FNYEAQ. Deletions cut 0 bases from V and 2 bases from J, with 7 bases between. The CDR3 sequence is CASSLAPGNTEAFF. CDR3 DNA: TGTGCCAGCAGCTTAGCACCAGGCAACACTGAAGCTTTCTTT.

This chain uses TRBV7-2 with TRBJ1-1; no clear D gene. Looked up from germline, CDR1 is SGHTA and CDR2 is FQGNSA. The V gene lost 5 bases and the J gene lost 0 bases, with 16 bases spanning the gap. This CDR3 has 16 amino acids. CDR3 bases: TGTGCCAGCAGCCCTCTGGGAGGCGGATTGAACACTGAAGCTTTCTTT. This codes for CASSPLGGGLNTEAFF.

The genes are TRBV2 and TRBJ1-4; 11 nucleotides agree with TRBD1. The CDR3 spans 13 residues. The germline gives CDR1 SNHLY, CDR2 FYNNEI. J was trimmed by 6 bases and V by 8 bases; bases with no gene match: 2. For the CDR3, the DNA is TGTGCCAGCGGACAGGGGGCGGATGAAAAACTGTTTTTT. Protein product: CASGQGADEKLFF.

This clone has a single count. The genes are TRBV6-6 and TRBJ1-2, with 8 bases lining up with TRBD1. Germline CDR1 MNHNY, CDR2 SVGAGI (reference sequence). CDR3 length: 16 amino acids. Trimming cost V 6 bases and J 6 bases; bases outside gene matches: 15. The CDR3 coding sequence is TGTGCCAGCAGCCTCCAGGTCGGGACAGGAGGGGATGGCTACACCTTC. Protein sequence: CASSLQVGTGGDGYTF.

J is TRBJ2-7 and V is TRBV21-1; TRBD1 reflects the table's D call only, with no check against the DNA. TRBV21-1 is a documented pseudogene. This CDR3 spans 13 amino acids. CDR3 sequence (DNA): TGTGCCAGCAGCATTATATGGGCATACGAGCAGTACTTC. This translates into CASSIIWAYEQYF.

J is TRBJ1-1 and V is TRBV9; D gene ambiguous. CDR3 length: 14 residues. From germline, CDR1 is SGDLS and CDR2 YYNGEE. V was trimmed by 4 bases and J by 0 bases, leaving 10 bases between them. The CDR3 DNA follows: TGTGCCAGCAGCAGGCAGATAATGAACACTGAAGCTTTCTTT. It specifies CASSRQIMNTEAFF.

The chain links TRBV25-1 to TRBJ1-2, with D unclear. CDR3 length: 14 amino acids. Germline assignment: CDR1 MGHDK and CDR2 SYGVNS. V lost 6 bases and J 5 bases, leaving 16 bases between the germline ends. In DNA, the CDR3 is TGTGCCAGCAGCGGACGGGAGAGGTTTTATGGCTACACCTTC. Its protein product is CASSGRERFYGYTF.

The rearrangement joins TRBV6-6 to TRBJ2-1, with D maybe TRBD2 (5 bases). The CDR3 is made up of 12 amino acids. The germline CDR1 and CDR2 sequences are MNHNY and SVGAGI (reference sequence). Deletions cut 7 bases from V and 6 bases from J, with 10 bases between. The DNA of the CDR3 is TGTGCCAGCAACCCCGAGGGCAATGAGCAGTTCTTC. Residues: CASNPEGNEQFF.

J is TRBJ2-1 and V is TRBV11-3, with 9 bases lining up with TRBD1. Per germline, CDR1 SGHNT and CDR2 YENEEA. The trim removed 6 bases at V and 6 bases at J, leaving 12 bases unmatched. The CDR3 length is 16 residues. The CDR3 DNA sequence: TGTGCCAGCAGTTCGCACCGGGACAGGGTGTTCAATGAGCAGTTCTTC. It translates to CASSSHRDRVFNEQFF. The full variable domain, its missing parts supplied by reference TRBV11-3 and TRBJ2-1, is EAGVVQSPRYKIIEKKQPVAFWCNPISGHNTLYWYLQNLGQGPELLIRYENEEAVDDSQLPKDRFSAERLKGVDSTLKIQPAELGDSAVYLCASSSHRDRVFNEQFFGPGTRLTVL.

The chain uses TRBV4-3 and TRBJ2-2, with TRBD2 matching 14 bases. Losses at the gene ends were 4 bases for V and 0 bases for J; bases not matched to a gene: 7. Germline V gene sequence: CDR1 LGHNA, CDR2 YSLEER. The CDR3 is 19 amino acids. CDR3 region: CASSRRLAGGNANTGELFF. CDR3 in DNA: TGCGCCAGCAGCCGGAGACTAGCGGGGGGGAACGCGAACACCGGGGAGCTGTTTTTT.

This chain links TRBV7-9 with TRBJ1-1; D is unclear. V was pared by 5 bases and J by 0 bases, with 13 bases between. Germline-derived CDR1 and CDR2 are SEHNR and FQNEAQ (reference sequence). CDR3 length: 15 amino acids. The CDR3 sequence: CASSPPGGMNTEAFF. For the CDR3, the DNA is TGTGCCAGCAGCCCTCCGGGAGGGATGAACACTGAAGCTTTCTTT.

This chain links TRBV7-9 with TRBJ2-7; either TRBD1 or TRBD2 may supply D (5 bases each). Germline CDR1 is SEHNR and CDR2 is FQNEAQ (reference sequence). The ends were cut back, 7 bases at V and 3 bases at J, with 19 bases in the middle. The CDR3 runs to 15 residues. CDR3 protein: CASTISGAGLYEQYF. In nucleotides, the CDR3 is TGTGCCAGCACCATCTCCGGGGCAGGTCTCTACGAGCAGTACTTC.

The CDR3 nucleotides read TGTGCCAGCAGCCAATCGGACAGGGTAGGCGACATTCAGTACTTC. Amino acids: CASSQSDRVGDIQYF. The V and J genes are TRBV16 and TRBJ2-4, with 8 bases identical to TRBD1. CDR3 length equals 15 residues. In germline, CDR1 is KGHSY, CDR2 FQNENV. The V segment lost 0 bases and the J segment 8 bases; nucleotides outside the gene matches: 6.

The sample holds a few counts of this clone. The chain recombines TRBV14 with TRBJ1-2; D is unresolved. The CDR3 sequence is 12 residues long. V was cut by 0 bases and J by 5 bases, with 4 bases left in between. Germline V gene sequence: CDR1 SGHDN, CDR2 FVKESK. CDR3 sequence reads: CASSQDWYGYTF. The CDR3 region has the DNA TGTGCCAGCAGCCAAGATTGGTATGGCTACACCTTC.

This clone was seen more than once but under ten times. The chain is built from TRBV11-2 and TRBJ1-1; D gene uncertain. Germline-derived CDR1 and CDR2 are SGHAT and FQNNGV. Trimming removed 5 bases at V and 3 bases at J, with 4 bases between. This CDR3 has 11 amino acids. The CDR3 loop reads CASSPYTEAFF. The CDR3 nucleotides are TGTGCCAGCAGCCCATACACTGAAGCTTTCTTT.

This chain joins TRBV2 and TRBJ1-1, with a possible D match to TRBD1 (5 bases). CDR1 is SNHLY, CDR2 FYNNEI, per germline. The CDR3 extends over 15 amino acids. The V and J ends lost 7 bases and 1 base respectively, with 16 bases between them. The CDR3 reads CASIRLGGKNTEAFF. The DNA of the CDR3 is TGTGCCAGCATCCGACTCGGGGGAAAGAACACTGAAGCTTTCTTT.

The J gene is TRBJ2-1, the V gene TRBV9; no firm D call. The ends were cut back, 0 bases at V and 2 bases at J, with 9 bases in the middle. Per germline, CDR1 SGDLS and CDR2 YYNGEE. The CDR3 spans 15 residues. The CDR3 DNA sequence: TGTGCCAGCAGCGTAGTTGAAACAACCTACAATGAGCAGTTCTTC. Its translation is CASSVVETTYNEQFF. Combining the CDR3 with reference TRBV9 and TRBJ2-1 gives the whole variable domain DSGVTQTPKHLITATGQRVTLRCSPRSGDLSVYWYQQSLDQGLQFLIQYYNGEERAKGNILERFSAQQFPDLHSELNLSSLELGDSALYFCASSVVETTYNEQFFGPGTRLTVL.

V is TRBV25-1 and J is TRBJ2-7; the D gene is possibly TRBD1 (5 bases). Germline CDR1 MGHDK, CDR2 SYGVNS. The CDR3 extends over 15 amino acids. Trimming removed 1 base at V and 3 bases at J, with 13 bases between. The CDR3 here is CASSESMVRGYEQYF. CDR3 DNA sequence: TGTGCCAGCAGTGAATCTATGGTAAGGGGCTACGAGCAGTACTTC.

This clone was seen once. This sequence joins TRBV6-5 and TRBJ1-2; D unclear. The germline CDR1 and CDR2 sequences are MNHEY and SVGAGI. The CDR3 consists of 13 residues. V gave up 6 bases and J gave up 2 bases, with 10 bases separating them. The CDR3 DNA follows: TGTGCCAGCAGCACCACCCTGAACTATGGCTACACCTTC. Its protein is CASSTTLNYGYTF.

This chain links TRBV27 with TRBJ1-1; 7 positions agree with TRBD1. V lost 4 bases, J lost 4 bases, and 12 bases stayed unmatched. CDR1 is MNHEY and CDR2 is SMNVEV in the germline V gene (reference sequence). The CDR3 is 16 amino acids. The CDR3 protein is CASSSSLTGVATEAFF. CDR3 in DNA: TGTGCCAGCAGTTCCAGCCTAACAGGGGTGGCCACTGAAGCTTTCTTT.

This clone was detected a few times. The rearrangement links TRBV28 to TRBJ2-2; D is unresolved. Germline values: CDR1 MDHEN, CDR2 SYDVKM. The CDR3 has 15 residues. V was pared by 6 bases and J by 1 base, with 12 bases between. The CDR3 is CASRVPSLNTGELFF. The CDR3 DNA reads as TGTGCCAGCAGGGTCCCCTCCTTGAACACCGGGGAGCTGTTTTTT.

The table lists this clone with a count of one. The rearrangement links TRBV5-6 to TRBJ2-1; D uncertain. V was shortened by 7 bases and J by 0 bases, with 11 bases between the two germline ends. Germline V gives CDR1 SGHDT, CDR2 YYEEEE. This CDR3 is 14 amino acids long. As DNA, the CDR3 is TGTGCCAGCCGAGAGCGAAGCTCCTACAATGAGCAGTTCTTC. Protein sequence: CASRERSSYNEQFF. Full variable domain (missing parts from reference TRBV5-6 and TRBJ2-1): DAGVTQSPTHLIKTRGQQVTLRCSPKSGHDTVSWYQQALGQGPQFIFQYYEEEERQRGNFPDRFSGHQFPNYSSELNVNALLLGDSALYLCASRERSSYNEQFFGPGTRLTVL.

The genes are TRBV6-5 and TRBJ2-7; no definite D call. This CDR3 has 13 residues. V was clipped by 6 bases and J by 4 bases, with 13 bases between them. Germline CDR1 and CDR2: MNHEY and SVGAGI. This CDR3 reads CASSPGSGYEQYF. CDR3 bases: TGTGCCAGCAGCCCCGGCTCGGGTTACGAGCAGTACTTC.

V usage is TRBV2 and J usage is TRBJ1-2; D remains ambiguous. CDR1 is SNHLY and CDR2 is FYNNEI in the germline V gene. Between the trimmed V and J ends, which lost 7 bases and 0 bases, there was a span of 3 bases. The CDR3 covers 11 residues. The DNA for the CDR3 is TGTGCCAGCAATCCTAACTATGGCTACACCTTC. It yields the protein CASNPNYGYTF.

The chain recombines TRBV18 with TRBJ2-2, with a possible D match to TRBD2 (5 bases). The CDR3 is 14 amino acids. V lost 5 bases and J lost 5, with 12 bases in between. The germline V gene has CDR1 KGHSH and CDR2 LQKENI. The CDR3 bases are TGTGCCAGCTCATCGTCGGGATGGACCGGGGAGCTGTTTTTT. This translates into CASSSSGWTGELFF.